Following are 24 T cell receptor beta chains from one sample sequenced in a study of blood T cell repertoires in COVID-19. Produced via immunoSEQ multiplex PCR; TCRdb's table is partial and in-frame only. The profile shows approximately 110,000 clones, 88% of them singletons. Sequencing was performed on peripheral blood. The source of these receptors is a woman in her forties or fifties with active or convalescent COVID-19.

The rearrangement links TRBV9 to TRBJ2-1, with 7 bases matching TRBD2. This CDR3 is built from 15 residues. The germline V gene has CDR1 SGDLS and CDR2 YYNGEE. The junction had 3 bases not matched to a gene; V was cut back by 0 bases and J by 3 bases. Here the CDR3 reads CASSVGLAVYNEQFF. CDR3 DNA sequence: TGTGCCAGCAGCGTAGGGCTAGCGGTCTACAATGAGCAGTTCTTC.

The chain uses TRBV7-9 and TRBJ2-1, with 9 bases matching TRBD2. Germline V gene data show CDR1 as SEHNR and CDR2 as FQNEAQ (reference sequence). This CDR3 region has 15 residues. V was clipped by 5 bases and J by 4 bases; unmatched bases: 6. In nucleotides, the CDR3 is TGTGCCAGCAGCGAAGCGGGAGGATTTTACAATGAGCAGTTCTTC. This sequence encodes CASSEAGGFYNEQFF.

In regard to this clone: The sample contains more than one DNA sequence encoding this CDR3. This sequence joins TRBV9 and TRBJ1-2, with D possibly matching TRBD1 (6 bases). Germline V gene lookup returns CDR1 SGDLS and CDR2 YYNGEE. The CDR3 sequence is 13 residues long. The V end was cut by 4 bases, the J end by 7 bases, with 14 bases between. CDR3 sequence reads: CASSPGTRSGYTF. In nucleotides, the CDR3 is TGTGCCAGCAGCCCCGGGACAAGAAGTGGCTACACCTTC.

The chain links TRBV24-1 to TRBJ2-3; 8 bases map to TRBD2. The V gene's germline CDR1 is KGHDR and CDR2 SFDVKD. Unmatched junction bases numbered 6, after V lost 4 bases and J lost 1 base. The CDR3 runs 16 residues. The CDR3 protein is CATSEVAGGGTDTQYF. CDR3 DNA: TGTGCCACCAGTGAAGTTGCGGGGGGCGGCACAGATACGCAGTATTTT.

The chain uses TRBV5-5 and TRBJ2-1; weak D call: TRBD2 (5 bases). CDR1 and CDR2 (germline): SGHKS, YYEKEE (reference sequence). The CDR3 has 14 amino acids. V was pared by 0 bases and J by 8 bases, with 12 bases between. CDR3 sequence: CASSLGLAFDEQFF. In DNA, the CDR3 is TGTGCCAGCAGCTTGGGGCTAGCATTCGATGAGCAGTTCTTC.

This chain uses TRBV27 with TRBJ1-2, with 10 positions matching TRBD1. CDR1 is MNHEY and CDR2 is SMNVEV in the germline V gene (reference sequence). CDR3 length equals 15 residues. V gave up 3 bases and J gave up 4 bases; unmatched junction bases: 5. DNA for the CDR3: TGTGCCAGCAGTTTTCGGGACAGGGGTGCCTATGGCTACACCTTC. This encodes CASSFRDRGAYGYTF.

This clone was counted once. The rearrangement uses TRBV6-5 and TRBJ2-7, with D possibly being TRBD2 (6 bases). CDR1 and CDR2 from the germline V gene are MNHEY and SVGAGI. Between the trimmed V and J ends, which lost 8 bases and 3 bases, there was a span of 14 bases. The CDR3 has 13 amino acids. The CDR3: CASRGLLGYEQYF. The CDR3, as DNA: TGTGCCAGCCGGGGACTCTTAGGCTACGAGCAGTACTTC.

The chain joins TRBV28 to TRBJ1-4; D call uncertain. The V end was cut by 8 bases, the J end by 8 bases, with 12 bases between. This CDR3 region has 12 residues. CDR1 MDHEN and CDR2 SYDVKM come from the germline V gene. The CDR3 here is CASGRVREKLFF. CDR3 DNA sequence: TGTGCCAGCGGCCGGGTCCGAGAAAAACTGTTTTTT.

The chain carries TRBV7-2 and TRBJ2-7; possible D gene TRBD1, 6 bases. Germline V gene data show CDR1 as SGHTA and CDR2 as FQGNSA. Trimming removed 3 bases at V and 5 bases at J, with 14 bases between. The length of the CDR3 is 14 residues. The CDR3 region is CASSFRQRDNEQYF. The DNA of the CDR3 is TGTGCCAGCAGCTTCCGGCAACGGGACAACGAGCAGTACTTC.

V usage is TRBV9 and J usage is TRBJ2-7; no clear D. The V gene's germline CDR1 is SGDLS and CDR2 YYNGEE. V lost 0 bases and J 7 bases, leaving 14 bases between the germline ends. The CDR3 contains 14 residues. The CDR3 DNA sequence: TGTGCCAGCAGCGTAGCTCCCGTGACGACTGAGCAGTACTTC. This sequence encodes CASSVAPVTTEQYF.

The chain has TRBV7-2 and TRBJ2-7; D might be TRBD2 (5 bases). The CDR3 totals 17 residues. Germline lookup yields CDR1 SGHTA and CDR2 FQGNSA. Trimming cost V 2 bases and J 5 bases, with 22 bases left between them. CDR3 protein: CASSLTWARARPNEQYF. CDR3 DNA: TGTGCCAGCAGCTTAACCTGGGCGCGGGCCCGTCCCAACGAGCAGTACTTC.

The CDR3 region is CASTPAGTRGSDTQYF. CDR3 coding DNA: TGTGCCAGTACCCCGGCAGGGACCCGGGGGTCGGATACGCAGTATTTT. The chain employs TRBV19 and TRBJ2-3, with D possibly matching TRBD2 (6 bases). Looked up from germline, CDR1 is LNHDA and CDR2 is SQIVND (reference sequence). This CDR3 is built from 16 residues. Deletions cut 7 bases from V and 6 bases from J, with 23 bases between.

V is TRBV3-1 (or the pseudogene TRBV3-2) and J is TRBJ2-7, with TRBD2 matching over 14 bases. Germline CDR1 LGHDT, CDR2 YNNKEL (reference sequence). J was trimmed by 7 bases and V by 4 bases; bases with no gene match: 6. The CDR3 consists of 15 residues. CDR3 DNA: TGTGCCAGCAGCCTGGGACTAGCGGGAGTGTATGAGCAGTACTTC. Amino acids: CASSLGLAGVYEQYF.

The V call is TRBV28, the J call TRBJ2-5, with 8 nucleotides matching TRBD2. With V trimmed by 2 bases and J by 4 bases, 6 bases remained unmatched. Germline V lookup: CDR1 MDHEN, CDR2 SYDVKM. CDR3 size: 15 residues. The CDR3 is CASSLLGLVPETQYF. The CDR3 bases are TGTGCCAGCAGTTTACTGGGACTAGTCCCAGAGACCCAGTACTTC.

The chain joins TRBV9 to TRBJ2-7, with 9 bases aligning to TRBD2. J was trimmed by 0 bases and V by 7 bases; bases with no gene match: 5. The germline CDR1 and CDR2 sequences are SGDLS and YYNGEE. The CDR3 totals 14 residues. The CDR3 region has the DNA TGTGCCAGCTCTAAGCGGGAGGTCTCCTACGAGCAGTACTTC. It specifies CASSKREVSYEQYF.

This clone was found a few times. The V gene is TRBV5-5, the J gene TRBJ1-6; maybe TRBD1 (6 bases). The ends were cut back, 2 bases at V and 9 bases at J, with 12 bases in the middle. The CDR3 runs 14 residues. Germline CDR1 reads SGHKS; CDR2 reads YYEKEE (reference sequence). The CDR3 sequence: CASSFSGESSPLHF. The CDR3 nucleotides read TGTGCCAGCAGCTTCTCAGGGGAAAGTTCACCCCTCCACTTT. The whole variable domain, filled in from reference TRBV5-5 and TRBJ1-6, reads DAGVTQSPTHLIKTRGQQVTLRCSPISGHKSVSWYQQVLGQGPQFIFQYYEKEERGRGNFPDRFSARQFPNYSSELNVNALLLGDSALYLCASSFSGESSPLHFGNGTRLTVT.

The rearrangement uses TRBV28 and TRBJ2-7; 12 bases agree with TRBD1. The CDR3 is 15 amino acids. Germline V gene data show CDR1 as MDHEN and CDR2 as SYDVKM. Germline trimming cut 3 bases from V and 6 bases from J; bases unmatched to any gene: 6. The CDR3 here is CASSFPGQGAGEQYF. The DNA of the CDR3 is TGTGCCAGCAGTTTCCCGGGACAGGGGGCGGGCGAGCAGTACTTC.

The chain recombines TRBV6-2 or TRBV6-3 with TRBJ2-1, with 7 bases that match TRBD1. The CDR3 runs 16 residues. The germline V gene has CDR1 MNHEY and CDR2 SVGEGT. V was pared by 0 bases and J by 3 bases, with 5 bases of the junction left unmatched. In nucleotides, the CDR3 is TGTGCCAGCAGTTACTCGTTAGGGGGCGGCTACAATGAGCAGTTCTTC. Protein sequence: CASSYSLGGGYNEQFF.

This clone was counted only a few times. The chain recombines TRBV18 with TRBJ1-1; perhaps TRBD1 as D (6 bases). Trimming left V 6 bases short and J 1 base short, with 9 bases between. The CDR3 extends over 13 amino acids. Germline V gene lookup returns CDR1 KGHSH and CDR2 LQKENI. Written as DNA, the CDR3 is TGTGCCAGCTCCATACAGGGGAACACTGAAGCTTTCTTT. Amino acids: CASSIQGNTEAFF.

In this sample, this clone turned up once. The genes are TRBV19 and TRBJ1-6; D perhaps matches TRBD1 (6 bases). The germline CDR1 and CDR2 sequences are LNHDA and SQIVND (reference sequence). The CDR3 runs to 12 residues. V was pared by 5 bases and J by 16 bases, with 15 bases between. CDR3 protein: CASSVSGGQLHF. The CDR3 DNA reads TGTGCCAGTAGTGTCAGCGGGGGACAACTCCACTTT.

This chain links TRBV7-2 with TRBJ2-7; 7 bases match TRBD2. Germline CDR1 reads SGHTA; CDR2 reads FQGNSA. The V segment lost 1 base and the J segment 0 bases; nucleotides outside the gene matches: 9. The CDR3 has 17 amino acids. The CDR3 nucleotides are TGTGCCAGCAGCTTAGTAGGAGGGGCGGGAGTCTCCTACGAGCAGTACTTC. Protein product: CASSLVGGAGVSYEQYF.

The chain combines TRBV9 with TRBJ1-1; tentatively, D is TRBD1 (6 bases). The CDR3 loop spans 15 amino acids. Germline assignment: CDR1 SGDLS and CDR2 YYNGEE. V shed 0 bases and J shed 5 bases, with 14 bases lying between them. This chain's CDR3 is CASSVVGTGRTEAFF. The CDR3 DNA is TGTGCCAGCAGCGTAGTTGGCACAGGGCGTACTGAAGCTTTCTTT.

For the CDR3, the DNA is TGTGCCATCAGTGGGTCAGGGGGCTCGTCCTATAATTCACCCCTCCACTTT. It specifies CAISGSGGSSYNSPLHF. This chain uses TRBV10-3 with TRBJ1-6; 8 bases line up with TRBD1. The germline V gene encodes CDR1 ENHRY and CDR2 SYGVKD. The CDR3 consists of 17 residues. Germline trimming cut 4 bases from V and 1 base from J; bases unmatched to any gene: 6.

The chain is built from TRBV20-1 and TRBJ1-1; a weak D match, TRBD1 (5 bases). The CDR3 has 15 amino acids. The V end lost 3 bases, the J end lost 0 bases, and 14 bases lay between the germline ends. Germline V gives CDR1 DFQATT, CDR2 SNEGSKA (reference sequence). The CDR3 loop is CSASPPGRMNTEAFF. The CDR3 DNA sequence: TGCAGTGCTAGTCCCCCAGGGCGGATGAACACTGAAGCTTTCTTT.